This T cell receptor beta chain was found in a study of control samples from healthy donors and cancer patients. Clones were read by immunoSEQ multiplex PCR, and TCRdb kept only the in-frame ones, dropping some. The table shows approximately 94,000 clones, with about 85% occurring only once. V gave up 1 base and J gave up 0 bases; unmatched junction bases: 8. Germline V lookup: CDR1 LGHNT, CDR2 FRNRAP. The CDR3 has 20 residues. Sequences were obtained from blood. This TCR derives from a woman in her fifties or sixties in good health. The chain has TRBV12-5 and TRBJ2-1; 14 bases agree with TRBD2. The CDR3: CASGLGFPGTSGSSYNEQFF. CDR3 DNA sequence: TGTGCTAGTGGTTTGGGGTTCCCCGGGACTAGCGGGAGCTCCTACAATGAGCAGTTCTTC.